These 4 T cell receptor beta chains were sequenced from one sample in a study of cytomegalovirus exposure and HLA in healthy donors. The PCR made use of 60 Vbeta and 13 Jbeta primers. Repertoires were generated with immunoSEQ multiplex PCR, while TCRdb's copy carries only in-frame clones and drops some. The data contain 95,000 to 110,000 clones, 78% of them singletons. The sample consisted of PBMCs. These receptors all stem from a woman aged 40 to 50 in good health and CMV-seronegative.

The rearrangement uses TRBV27 and TRBJ1-1, with D perhaps matching TRBD1 (5 bases). Germline CDR1 reads MNHEY; CDR2 reads SMNVEV (reference sequence). V lost 3 bases and J lost 3, with 8 bases in between. CDR3 length: 13 amino acids. CDR3 nucleotides: TGTGCCAGCAGTTTGAAGGGGTACACTGAAGCTTTCTTT. Amino acid sequence: CASSLKGYTEAFF.

The rearrangement uses TRBV6-4 and TRBJ2-1, with 10 bases matching TRBD1. This CDR3 comprises 14 residues. V lost 5 bases and J lost 5; bases outside the gene matches: 3. Germline CDR1 is MRHNA and CDR2 is SNTAGT. The CDR3 nucleotides read TGTGCCAGCAGTAGGGACAGGGGCAACAATGAGCAGTTCTTC. Amino acid sequence: CASSRDRGNNEQFF.

The sample holds one count of this clone. V and J are TRBV9 and TRBJ1-1; 8 nucleotides line up with TRBD1. Germline trimming cut 2 bases from V and 4 bases from J; bases unmatched to any gene: 4. The CDR3 contains 14 residues. The germline CDR1 and CDR2 sequences are SGDLS and YYNGEE. CDR3 sequence (DNA): TGTGCCAGCAGCGTCGTTACAGGGGGCACTGAAGCTTTCTTT. Translation: CASSVVTGGTEAFF.

The V and J genes are TRBV11-3 and TRBJ2-7; 9 nucleotides agree with TRBD1. Per germline, CDR1 SGHNT and CDR2 YENEEA. V lost 6 bases and J lost 6; bases outside the gene matches: 6. This CDR3 is built from 13 residues. The CDR3 DNA reads TGTGCCAGCAGTCCCGGGACAGGGTTCGAGCAGTACTTC. It specifies CASSPGTGFEQYF. The entire variable domain, with the rest obtained from reference TRBV11-3 and TRBJ2-7, is as follows: EAGVVQSPRYKIIEKKQPVAFWCNPISGHNTLYWYLQNLGQGPELLIRYENEEAVDDSQLPKDRFSAERLKGVDSTLKIQPAELGDSAVYLCASSPGTGFEQYFGPGTRLTVT.